The following is a T cell receptor (beta chain) sequence with its context. Its antigen is not identified. Germline and junction disagree at one end, which may indicate a read error. Unique molecular identifiers featured in each of the TCR beta cDNA libraries. Roughly 500,000 cDNA molecules were recovered from an input of about 1 to 10 million T cells. TCRdb reprocessed the PCR reads via MiXCR and lists one record per CDR3 protein. The table shows around 710,000 distinct CDR3 sequences, with approximately 44% occurring only once. The CDR3 totals 15 residues. Germline assignment: CDR1 SGDLS and CDR2 YYNGEE. This sample was included in a study of post-analysis software for immune sequencing data. Overall study: There were relapsing-remitting, secondary progressive and progressive-relapsing multiple sclerosis among the disease courses included.

Study-wide results and caveats: Strong co-clustering by F measure linked samples that shared a preparation batch. Normalized Chao1 diversity was significantly lower in multiple sclerosis patients than in controls. Higher frequency in patients than in controls was seen for roughly five TRBV segments, with TRBV5-6, TRBV5-1 and TRBV20-1 among them.

The gene calls are TRBV9 and TRBJ2-1; D ambiguous. The TCR sequence derives from a girl aged 10 to 17 with multiple sclerosis. The sequencing sample was made of blood. This CDR3 reads CASSDESRPYNEQFF. In nucleotides, the CDR3 is TGTGCTAGCAGCGACGAGTCGAGGCCCTACAATGAGCAGTTCTTC.